This T cell receptor beta chain was found in a study of blood T cell repertoires in COVID-19. Study overall: The United States, Italy and Spain supplied acute and convalescent COVID-19 samples. Sources were T cells, B-cell-depleted T cells, or PBMCs; the material itself was cDNA or gDNA.

The length of the CDR3 is 15 residues. Trimming cost V 1 base and J 4 bases; bases outside gene matches: 4. Germline loops: CDR1 SGHRS, CDR2 YFSETQ. In the original processing: Counts of nucleated cells, estimated from reference gene primer amplification, were obtained. Profiling relied on immunoSEQ multiplex PCR, and the TCRdb table lists in-frame clones only, not all of them. That table is the source of V, J and clone size, and D and trimming were worked out from the DNA. The sample includes about 91,000 clones, around 90% seen only once; the top ten take 7.5% to 10%. The receptor's source is a woman between 65 and 79 years old with acute or convalescent COVID-19. The chain couples TRBV5-1 to TRBJ1-1, with 10 nucleotides matching TRBD1. The sequenced sample consisted of peripheral blood. This CDR3 reads CASSLPGQGGTEAFF. The CDR3 DNA sequence: TGCGCCAGCAGCTTGCCCGGACAGGGGGGCACTGAAGCTTTCTTT.